These 4 T cell receptor beta chains share one sample of origin, sequenced in a study of blood T cells in healthy people across ages. The use of a sample-barcoded 5' primer and a J-beta primer mix characterized a second PCR of about 7 to 12 cycles. TCRdb independently ran MiXCR on the 5' RACE reads; one entry per CDR3 protein. The profile covers fewer than 1,200,000 distinct CDR3 sequences, with roughly 24% appearing a single time and about 0.69% taken by the ten largest. These same records also appear under a second study, on T cells of mothers and their children.

Sequenced material: blood. Every receptor here comes from a girl aged 2-10 years in good health.

The chain uses TRBV7-9 and TRBJ2-1, with unresolved D. V gave up 0 bases and J gave up 9 bases, with 9 bases separating them. CDR1 SEHNR and CDR2 FQNEAQ come from the germline V gene (reference sequence). The CDR3 loop spans 13 amino acids. CDR3 nucleotide sequence: TGTGCCAGCAGCTTAGCGGCCATGGGTGAGCAGTTCTTC. This translates into CASSLAAMGEQFF.

This clonotype was observed a handful of times. The chain has TRBV20-1 and TRBJ2-7; no clear D gene. V gave up 1 base and J gave up 4 bases, with 8 bases separating them. The CDR3 extends over 12 amino acids. Germline CDR1 and CDR2: DFQATT and SNEGSKA (reference sequence). The CDR3 spells CSARVDVYEQYF. CDR3 nucleotide sequence: TGCAGTGCTAGAGTTGATGTTTACGAGCAGTACTTC.

This chain joins TRBV9 and TRBJ1-4; 7 bases fit TRBD1. The CDR3 loop spans 15 amino acids. CDR1 SGDLS and CDR2 YYNGEE come from the germline V gene. The junction had 10 bases not matched to a gene; V was cut back by 3 bases and J by 8 bases. CDR3 protein: CASSATGNEGEKLFF. The CDR3 DNA reads TGTGCCAGCAGCGCGACAGGGAATGAGGGAGAAAAACTGTTTTTT.

V and J are TRBV12-3 or TRBV12-4 and TRBJ2-5; 8 nucleotides align to TRBD2. The V gene end was trimmed by 5 bases and the J gene end by 7 bases; junction bases not matched to a gene: 9. This CDR3 has 14 amino acids. The CDR3 loop reads CASSTSGSVGTQYF. CDR3 coding DNA: TGTGCCAGCAGTACTAGCGGCTCAGTTGGGACCCAGTACTTC.